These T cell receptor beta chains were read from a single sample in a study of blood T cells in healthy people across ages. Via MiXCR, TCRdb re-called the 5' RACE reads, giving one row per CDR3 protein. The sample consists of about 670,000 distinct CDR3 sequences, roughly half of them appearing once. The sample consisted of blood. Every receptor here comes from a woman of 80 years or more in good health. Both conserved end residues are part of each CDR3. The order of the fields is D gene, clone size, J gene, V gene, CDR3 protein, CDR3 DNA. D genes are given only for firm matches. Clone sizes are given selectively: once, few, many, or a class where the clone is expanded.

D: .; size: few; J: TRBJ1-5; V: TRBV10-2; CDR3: CASSDRGLSNQPQHF; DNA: TGCGCCAGCAGTGATCGGGGGCTAAGCAATCAGCCCCAGCATTTT
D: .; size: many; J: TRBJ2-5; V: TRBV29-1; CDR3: CSVLRTEETQYF; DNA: TGCAGCGTTTTACGGACGGAGGAGACCCAGTACTTC
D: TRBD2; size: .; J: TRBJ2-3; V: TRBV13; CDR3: CASSLEAGGTSTDTQYF; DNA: TGTGCCAGCAGCCTGGAAGCGGGGGGTACTAGCACAGATACGCAGTATTTT
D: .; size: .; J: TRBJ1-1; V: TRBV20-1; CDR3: CSARHGAGAFF; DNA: TGCAGTGCTAGACATGGAGCGGGAGCTTTCTTT
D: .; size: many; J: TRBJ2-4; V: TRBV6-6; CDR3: CASSPSRNIQYF; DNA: TGTGCCAGCAGCCCCTCCAGAAACATTCAGTACTTC
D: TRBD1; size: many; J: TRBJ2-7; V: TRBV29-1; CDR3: CSVERDRGYEQYF; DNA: TGCAGCGTGGAACGGGACAGGGGGTACGAGCAGTACTTC
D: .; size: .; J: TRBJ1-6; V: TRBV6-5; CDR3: CTSSYGGQVDNSPLHF; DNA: TGTACCAGCAGTTACGGAGGGCAGGTGGATAATTCACCCCTCCACTTT
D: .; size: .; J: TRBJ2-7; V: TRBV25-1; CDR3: CASSEQGSLEQYF; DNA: TGTGCCAGCAGTGAACAGGGATCCCTCGAGCAGTACTTC
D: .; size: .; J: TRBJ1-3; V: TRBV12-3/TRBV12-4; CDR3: CASSYLTVTGNTIYF; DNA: TGTGCCAGCAGTTATCTTACGGTGACTGGAAACACCATATATTTT
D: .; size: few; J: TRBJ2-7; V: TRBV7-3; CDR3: CASSLSYYTNEQYF; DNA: TGTGCCAGCAGCTTAAGCTACTATACAAATGAGCAGTACTTC
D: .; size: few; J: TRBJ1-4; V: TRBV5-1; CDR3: CASSFGQGVEKLFF; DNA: TGCGCCAGCAGCTTCGGGCAGGGTGTAGAAAAACTGTTTTTT
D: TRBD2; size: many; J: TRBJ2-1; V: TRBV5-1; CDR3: CASSFLAGGRTYNEQFF; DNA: TGCGCCAGCAGCTTTTTGGCGGGGGGCCGAACCTACAATGAGCAGTTCTTC
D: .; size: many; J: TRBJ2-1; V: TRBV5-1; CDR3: CASLPGRPSYNEQFF; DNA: TGCGCCAGCCTGCCCGGGCGCCCCTCCTACAATGAGCAGTTCTTC
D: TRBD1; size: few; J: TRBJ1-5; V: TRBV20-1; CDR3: CSALDRSRLNQPQHF; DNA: TGCAGTGCTCTGGACAGGTCGCGACTTAATCAGCCCCAGCATTTT
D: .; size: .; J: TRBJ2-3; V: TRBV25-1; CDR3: CASRRGVDTQYF; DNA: TGTGCCAGCAGGCGAGGGGTAGATACGCAGTATTTT